A single sample is the source of the 22 T cell receptor beta chains below, sequenced in a study of low-dose radiotherapy and immunotherapy resistance in tumors. Time point in this sample: before trial treatment. Priming of first-strand cDNA relied on TRAV- and TRBV-specific primers (covering alpha and beta chains). TCR amplification ran approximately 22 PCR cycles using constant-region and V-primer adapter primers. One entry per CDR3 protein, called by TCRdb with MiXCR from the reads. The sample lists more than 50,000 distinct CDR3 sequences; around 27% were seen once. Specimen: PBMCs, collected before treatment. The receptors originated from a male donor with rectosigmoid adenocarcinoma.

This clonotype was detected many times. V and J are TRBV28 and TRBJ1-6; D not certain. The CDR3 spans 15 residues. Germline-derived CDR1 and CDR2 are MDHEN and SYDVKM. The ends were cut back, 6 bases at V and 0 bases at J, with 9 bases in the middle. CDR3 protein: CASSKDGSYNSPLHF. The CDR3 DNA is TGTGCCAGCAGCAAAGACGGCTCCTATAATTCACCCCTCCACTTT.

This clonotype came up many times. The chain has TRBV6-2 or TRBV6-3 and TRBJ2-1, with a tentative D call TRBD1 (5 bases). This CDR3 contains 13 residues. Deletions cut 8 bases from V and 7 bases from J, with 15 bases between. Germline loops: CDR1 MNHEY, CDR2 SVGEGT. CDR3 DNA: TGTGCCAGCGAGGCCAGGGAAGGAAATGAGCAGTTCTTC. Protein product: CASEAREGNEQFF.

The rearrangement links TRBV25-1 to TRBJ1-3; D is perhaps TRBD1 (5 bases). This CDR3 has 13 amino acids. V shed 8 bases and J shed 0 bases, with 8 bases lying between them. Germline loops: CDR1 MGHDK, CDR2 SYGVNS. Here the CDR3 DNA reads TGTGCCAGCGCACAGGTCTCTGGAAACACCATATATTTT. Its protein product is CASAQVSGNTIYF.

This clonotype was seen at least ten times. In DNA form, the CDR3 reads TGTGCCAGCAGTCTAGAAGCGGGAGGTGGAGATACGCAGTATTTT. The encoded protein is CASSLEAGGGDTQYF. V and J are TRBV2 and TRBJ2-3; 9 nucleotides agree with TRBD2. Losses at the gene ends were 5 bases for V and 5 bases for J; bases not matched to a gene: 8. Germline-derived CDR1 and CDR2 are SNHLY and FYNNEI. The CDR3 consists of 15 residues.

The V and J genes are TRBV20-1 and TRBJ2-1, with D tentatively TRBD2 (5 bases). The CDR3 length is 13 residues. The germline V and J ends were trimmed by 4 bases and 0 bases, with 7 bases remaining between them. Germline CDR1 and CDR2: DFQATT and SNEGSKA (reference sequence). The chain's CDR3 is CSATGSSYNEQFF. The CDR3, as DNA: TGCAGTGCTACTGGGAGCTCCTACAATGAGCAGTTCTTC.

The chain links TRBV7-2 to TRBJ1-1; 9 positions match TRBD1. V was clipped by 0 bases and J by 10 bases; unmatched bases: 6. Germline V lookup: CDR1 SGHTA, CDR2 FQGNSA. The CDR3 length is 14 residues. The CDR3 sequence is CASSLAATGGIAFF. CDR3 DNA sequence: TGTGCCAGCAGCTTAGCCGCGACAGGGGGGATAGCTTTCTTT.

This clonotype has ten or more counts. The CDR3 here is CASSLGAEQFF. CDR3 DNA: TGTGCCAGCAGCTTAGGTGCCGAGCAGTTCTTC. This rearrangement joins TRBV7-3 to TRBJ2-1; no definite D call. The CDR3 is 11 amino acids. In germline, CDR1 is SGHTA, CDR2 FQGTGA. The V end was cut by 2 bases, the J end by 10 bases, with 6 bases between.

This clonotype has only a few counts. This rearrangement joins TRBV6-1 to TRBJ1-5; TRBD1 agrees at 11 bases. V lost 4 bases and J lost 5; bases outside the gene matches: 10. CDR3 size: 17 residues. Looked up from germline, CDR1 is MNHNS and CDR2 is SASEGT. CDR3 protein: CASSVTPGQGGDQPQHF. The CDR3 bases are TGTGCCAGCAGTGTTACCCCGGGACAGGGGGGGGATCAGCCCCAGCATTTT.

This clonotype was observed many times. The chain combines TRBV5-1 with TRBJ2-1, with D possibly matching TRBD1 (6 bases). The germline gives CDR1 SGHRS, CDR2 YFSETQ. V gave up 4 bases and J gave up 8 bases, with 22 bases separating them. This CDR3 is built from 16 residues. The CDR3 DNA is TGCGCCAGCAGCCTTCCCCTACAGGGATGGGAGCATGAGCAGTTCTTC. Translating it yields CASSLPLQGWEHEQFF.

This clonotype was seen many times. V and J are TRBV29-1 and TRBJ2-2; 7 bases align to TRBD1. This CDR3 spans 15 amino acids. Trimming took 5 bases from V and 3 from J; bases not matched to a gene: 9. Germline lookup yields CDR1 SQVTM and CDR2 ANQGSEA. The CDR3 sequence: CSVRDSIRDTGELFF. CDR3 DNA sequence: TGCAGCGTTCGGGACAGTATAAGGGACACCGGGGAGCTGTTTTTT.

This clonotype was detected many times. The chain combines TRBV25-1 with TRBJ2-7; TRBD1 or TRBD2 may be the D gene (5 bases each). The V gene's germline CDR1 is MGHDK and CDR2 SYGVNS. Trimming took 7 bases from V and 3 from J, leaving 13 bases between them. There are 13 residues in the CDR3. CDR3 loop: CASKGTGFYEQYF. The CDR3 DNA reads TGTGCCAGCAAAGGGACGGGATTCTACGAGCAGTACTTC.

This clonotype has ten or more counts. The chain has TRBV6-6 and TRBJ1-5, with D possibly being TRBD1 (5 bases). Germline CDR1 reads MNHNY; CDR2 reads SVGAGI (reference sequence). The CDR3 has 13 amino acids. Trimming took 6 bases from V and 2 from J, leaving 8 bases between them. The CDR3 region has the DNA TGTGCCAGCAGACAGACAGGCAATCAGCCCCAGCATTTT. It is translated as CASRQTGNQPQHF.

This clonotype was detected ten times or more. The rearrangement joins TRBV20-1 to TRBJ2-5, with 12 bases identical to TRBD1. This CDR3 is built from 15 residues. Germline assignment: CDR1 DFQATT and CDR2 SNEGSKA (reference sequence). The ends lost 1 base at V and 4 bases at J; junction bases unmatched: 4. The DNA of the CDR3 is TGCAGTGCTAGAGCCCCGGGACAGGGGGCAGAGACCCAGTACTTC. This codes for CSARAPGQGAETQYF.

This clonotype was detected only a few times. This rearrangement joins TRBV7-9 to TRBJ2-4; 11 nucleotides align to TRBD2. The CDR3 contains 14 residues. CDR1 and CDR2 (germline): SEHNR, FQNEAQ (reference sequence). J lost 6 bases, V lost 4 bases, and 2 bases had no gene match. The CDR3 reads CASSSGTSGNIQYF. The CDR3 DNA reads as TGTGCCAGCAGCTCCGGGACTAGCGGAAACATTCAGTACTTC.

J is TRBJ2-2 and V is TRBV28; D is perhaps TRBD2 (5 bases). From germline, CDR1 is MDHEN and CDR2 SYDVKM. This CDR3 region has 15 residues. Trimming pared 3 bases from V and 6 bases from J, leaving 14 bases between. This CDR3 is CASSLSSGISGELFF. The CDR3 nucleotides are TGTGCCAGCAGTTTGTCATCGGGAATCTCCGGGGAGCTGTTTTTT.

Points on this clonotype: This likely traces to a read error, being one base from a far larger clone. This chain connects TRBV7-2 to TRBJ2-1; 7 positions match TRBD1. The junction had 18 bases not matched to a gene; V was cut back by 3 bases and J by 10 bases. This CDR3 is 17 amino acids long. Germline CDR1 is SGHTA and CDR2 is FQGNSA. Here the CDR3 DNA reads TGTGCCAGCAGCTTGAGCGCTTCCGGGACAGTCCCTTACGAGCAGTTCTTC. Encoded protein: CASSLSASGTVPYEQFF.

This clonotype was seen at least ten times. The J gene is TRBJ1-3, the V gene TRBV24-1; TRBD1 matches at 7 bases. Germline loops: CDR1 KGHDR, CDR2 SFDVKD. The ends lost 3 bases at V and 0 bases at J; junction bases unmatched: 1. This CDR3 spans 15 amino acids. CDR3 bases: TGTGCCACCAGTGATCACAGGGGCTCTGGAAACACCATATATTTT. Its protein is CATSDHRGSGNTIYF.

The V gene is TRBV5-3, the J gene TRBJ2-7, with D possibly being TRBD1 (7 bases). TRBV5-3 has ORF status, its function being uncertain. V was clipped by 8 bases and J by 1 base, with 22 bases between them. The CDR3 sequence is 16 residues long. The CDR3 region has the DNA TGTGCCAGCAGTCGTAGGAGGGACAGTGGTTCCTACGAGCAGTACTTC. The encoded protein is CASSRRRDSGSYEQYF.

The count of this clonotype is one. A far larger clone is just one base off, so this is likely a read error. The J gene is TRBJ2-5, the V gene TRBV6-5, with 7 positions matching TRBD1. This CDR3 has 15 residues. J lost 11 bases, V lost 7 bases, and 19 bases had no gene match. The V gene's germline CDR1 is MNHEY and CDR2 SVGAGI. The CDR3 sequence: CASTPTGPSYNEQYF. DNA of the CDR3: TGTGCCAGCACACCGACAGGGCCTTCCTACAATGAGCAGTACTTC.

CDR3 coding DNA: TGTGCCAGCACCAAGAGTGAAGGACCCTATGGCTACACCTTC. Translating gives CASTKSEGPYGYTF. This chain uses TRBV7-2 with TRBJ1-2; D gene ambiguous. This CDR3 region has 14 residues. Trimming stripped 7 bases from V and 4 bases from J, with 16 bases between. Germline V CDR1 and CDR2: SGHTA, FQGNSA.

The J gene is TRBJ1-2, the V gene TRBV28, with D hard to call. The germline V gene has CDR1 MDHEN and CDR2 SYDVKM. The length of the CDR3 is 13 residues. V was pared by 2 bases and J by 8 bases, with 12 bases between. CDR3 amino acids: CASSLNTPLGYTF. As DNA, the CDR3 is TGTGCCAGCAGTTTAAATACTCCCTTGGGCTACACCTTC.

This clonotype was seen many times. The genes are TRBV12-3 or TRBV12-4 and TRBJ2-7; D is undetermined. The CDR3 length is 13 residues. V lost 2 bases and J 0 bases, leaving 5 bases between the germline ends. CDR3 region: CASSLPLSYEQYF. The CDR3 DNA sequence: TGTGCCAGCAGTTTACCCCTCTCCTACGAGCAGTACTTC.